These 3 T cell receptor beta chains were sequenced from one sample in a study of Tregs in tolerant kidney transplant recipients. Related graft donors supplied nonmyeloablative bone marrow transplants, and mixed chimerism was transient. Measured with immunoSEQ multiplex PCR; TCRdb has only the in-frame clones, and not every one. Among 81,000 or so clones, roughly 90% were seen once, and the ten largest hold 1.5% to 2%. This specimen was CD4+ T cells from blood (PBMCs), taken 24 months after the transplant. These receptors were obtained from a human patient who received a combined kidney and bone marrow transplant. The graft donor may be the source of some T cells.

This clone was detected once. The chain employs TRBV5-8 and TRBJ2-6; D gene ambiguous. With 1 base removed from V and 4 bases from J, the gap between germline ends came to 9 bases. Germline assignment: CDR1 SGHTS and CDR2 YDEGEE. CDR3 length: 15 amino acids. In DNA, the CDR3 is TGTGCCAGCAGCTTGCTCGGGTACGGGGCCAACGTCCTGACTTTC. This gives the protein CASSLLGYGANVLTF.

This clone is a singleton in its sample. The chain links TRBV9 to TRBJ1-1; no definite D call. There are 13 residues in the CDR3. Trimming shortened V by 0 bases and J by 8 bases, and 11 bases separated the two germline ends. Germline V gene sequence: CDR1 SGDLS, CDR2 YYNGEE. The CDR3 DNA reads as TGTGCCAGCAGCGTAGTACAAGCGGCGGAAGCTTTCTTT. The encoded protein is CASSVVQAAEAFF.

The chain has TRBV7-3 and TRBJ1-1, with unresolved D. Germline V lookup: CDR1 SGHTA, CDR2 FQGTGA. With 0 bases removed from V and 2 bases from J, the gap between germline ends came to 7 bases. This CDR3 is 14 amino acids long. CDR3 sequence (DNA): TGTGCCAGCAGCTTAACCCGGTTTAACACTGAAGCTTTCTTT. It specifies CASSLTRFNTEAFF.